The 5 T cell receptor beta chains given below trace back to one sample, sequenced in a study of identical twins. TCRdb fed the 5' RACE reads into MiXCR, producing one record per CDR3 protein. The repertoire has approximately 500,000 distinct CDR3 sequences, 20% to 25% of them found once; the top ten carry roughly 3%. These data were also filed under a second study, of T cells expressing NK-cell markers.

Sequencing input: CD4+ T cells sorted from blood. These receptors came from a woman younger than 30 in good health.

The rearrangement links TRBV29-1 to TRBJ2-5; D might be TRBD2 (5 bases). Trimming stripped 3 bases from V and 2 bases from J, with 16 bases between. This CDR3 has 15 amino acids. Germline V gene data show CDR1 as SQVTM and CDR2 as ANQGSEA. The CDR3 region has the DNA TGCAGCGTTGACCTTACGGCGGGTCGGCAAGAGACCCAGTACTTC. It yields the protein CSVDLTAGRQETQYF. The full variable domain, with the rest looked up from reference TRBV29-1 and TRBJ2-5, is SAVISQKPSRDICQRGTSLTIQCQVDSQVTMMFWYRQQPGQSLTLIATANQGSEATYESGFVIDKFPISRPNLTFSTLTVSNMSPEDSSIYLCSVDLTAGRQETQYFGPGTRLLVL.

Only a few counts were recorded for this clonotype. V usage is TRBV7-9 and J usage is TRBJ2-7; D is possibly TRBD2 (5 bases). Germline CDR1 is SEHNR and CDR2 is FQNEAQ (reference sequence). V was pared by 10 bases and J by 6 bases, with 19 bases between. CDR3 length equals 13 residues. CDR3 coding DNA: TGTGCCACCTCAACCCTCGGGAAGACCGAGCAGTACTTC. As protein: CATSTLGKTEQYF.

This clonotype was recorded a few times. DNA for the CDR3: TGTGCCAGCAGTCCCGGGCGCCTATACGAGCAGTACTTC. It yields the protein CASSPGRLYEQYF. The chain carries TRBV7-8 and TRBJ2-7; D ambiguous. Germline CDR1 SGHVS, CDR2 FQNEAQ. This CDR3 is 13 amino acids long. V lost 6 bases and J lost 4, with 13 bases in between.

V and J are TRBV21-1 and TRBJ1-2. TRBV21-1 is flagged as a pseudogene. The CDR3 is 12 amino acids. CDR3 in DNA: TGTGCCAGCACCAGGAGGTACTATGGCTACACCTTC. This encodes CASTRRYYGYTF.

The chain employs TRBV7-9 and TRBJ2-1; D is undetermined. This CDR3 spans 13 amino acids. Germline V gives CDR1 SEHNR, CDR2 FQNEAQ (reference sequence). The V end lost 8 bases, the J end lost 6 bases, and 14 bases lay between the germline ends. This CDR3 is CASLTGLSNEQFF. The CDR3 bases are TGTGCCAGCCTAACGGGCCTCTCCAATGAGCAGTTCTTC.